Only a few counts were recorded for the clone carrying this T cell receptor beta chain. What it binds is unknown. The PCR employed 60 Vbeta primers together with 13 Jbeta primers. The assay was immunoSEQ multiplex PCR, and TCRdb's table has in-frame clones only and misses some. Counted here are 35,000 to 40,000 clones, roughly 67% occurring once; the ten biggest clones make up less than 20%. The record originates from a study of cytomegalovirus exposure and HLA in healthy donors. Findings of the study overall: Using a false discovery rate of 0.05, a later analysis showed that 16,000 or so TCR beta sequences were associated with HLA alleles. CMV serostatus was the only immune exposure information that was available. Certain sequence variants were highly shared and formed a cluster, and this cluster was likely a sequencing artifact. Some public TCRs appeared in many individuals, while most sequences were rare.

V was pared by 6 bases and J by 0 bases, with 16 bases of the junction left unmatched. CDR1 is KGHSH and CDR2 is LQKENI in the germline V gene. The CDR3 covers 19 residues. V gene TRBV18 combines with J gene TRBJ2-7, with TRBD2 matching 11 bases. The sequencing sample was made of PBMCs. The receptor's source is a man aged 45-65 years in good health and CMV-seropositive. The CDR3 reads CASSSGLAGGSADSYEQYF. The DNA for the CDR3 is TGTGCCAGCTCCTCGGGGCTAGCGGGGGGTTCTGCAGACTCCTACGAGCAGTACTTC.